This T cell receptor beta chain was observed in a study of regulatory T cells in long-lasting Graves disease. Study information: Recently diagnosed Graves' patients had received antithyroid drugs for under 3 months.

According to the study, TCR beta libraries were built with iRepertoire HTBI primers and CDR3-region Arm-PCR. TCRdb re-called the multiplex PCR reads through MiXCR, storing one row per CDR3 protein. The sample has about 440,000 distinct CDR3 sequences, 15% to 20% seen once. The time point: newly diagnosed GD, antithyroid drugs for less than 3 months. Researchers made the TCR library from RNA that was extracted from PBMCs. Doctors identified Graves' disease using the American Thyroid Association guidelines. Trimming took 7 bases from V and 8 from J, leaving 34 bases between them. This CDR3 contains 19 residues. Germline lookup yields CDR1 SGHVS and CDR2 FQNEAQ. This clonotype has only a few counts. Its specificity is unknown. Findings and limits, study-wide: The analysis examined peripheral blood only and excluded thyroid tissue.

This sample was also put to use in a study of T cells in Graves' hyperthyroidism and ophthalmopathy.

This rearrangement joins TRBV7-8 to TRBJ2-3; perhaps TRBD2 as D (9 bases). Here the sequenced sample was peripheral blood mononuclear cells (PBMCs), taken at new diagnosis, from a patient treated with antithyroid drugs. This TCR was recovered from a woman younger than 45 with Graves disease. CDR3 residues: CASTDRGPKWAGGPFTQYF. CDR3 bases: TGTGCCAGCACCGACAGGGGCCCGAAGTGGGCGGGAGGGCCATTTACGCAGTATTTT.